These 21 T cell receptor beta chains were sequenced from one sample in a study of Graves' ophthalmopathy and Graves' hyperthyroidism. As the template, RNA transcripts were used to amplify TCR beta CDR3 regions. RT-PCR with HTBI primers came first, then second-round multiplex PCR. TCRdb reanalysed the multiplex PCR reads using MiXCR and keeps one entry per CDR3 protein. The profile shows just over 400,000 distinct CDR3 sequences, approximately 21% of them singletons. The sample comprised peripheral blood. Source of these receptors: a woman aged 18 to 35 with stable Graves' hyperthyroidism.

This clonotype has a count of ten or more. Here the CDR3 DNA reads TGTGCCAGCTCACCCCCGGTGCAGGGGAGGACCTACGAGCAGTACTTC. This gives the protein CASSPPVQGRTYEQYF. This chain connects TRBV18 to TRBJ2-7, with D perhaps TRBD1 or TRBD2 (6 bases each). Germline-derived CDR1 and CDR2 are KGHSH and LQKENI. The CDR3 spans 16 residues. V shed 3 bases and J shed 2 bases, with 17 bases lying between them.

This clonotype was found many times. This chain uses TRBV12-3 or TRBV12-4 with TRBJ1-2; perhaps TRBD1 as D (5 bases). V dropped 3 bases and J dropped 4 bases, with 9 bases sitting between them. The CDR3 totals 13 residues. CDR3 protein: CASSLGEIYGYTF. In DNA, the CDR3 is TGTGCCAGCAGTTTGGGGGAAATCTATGGCTACACCTTC.

This clonotype has at least ten counts. The chain links TRBV28 to TRBJ2-7; the match to TRBD1 covers 8 bases. J gave up 3 bases and V 3 bases, and 7 bases lay outside the gene matches. The CDR3 spans 15 residues. CDR1 is MDHEN and CDR2 is SYDVKM in the germline V gene. In DNA, the CDR3 is TGTGCCAGCAGTTTGGGGCCAGGGGGCTTCTACGAGCAGTACTTC. Translation gives CASSLGPGGFYEQYF.

This clonotype was counted ten times or more. The chain couples TRBV19 to TRBJ1-1; no firm D call. V was pared by 4 bases and J by 7 bases, with 13 bases between. Germline CDR1 is LNHDA and CDR2 is SQIVND (reference sequence). This CDR3 contains 13 residues. The DNA for the CDR3 is TGTGCCAGTAGTACATCAAGGACGGGTGAAGCTTTCTTT. Its translation is CASSTSRTGEAFF.

The chain couples TRBV6-1 to TRBJ2-4; 9 bases are shared with TRBD2. Germline-derived CDR1 and CDR2 are MNHNS and SASEGT. CDR3 length: 16 amino acids. The V segment lost 6 bases and the J segment 3 bases; nucleotides outside the gene matches: 9. CDR3 loop: CASSAGGGGNKNIQYF. DNA for the CDR3: TGTGCCAGCAGCGCGGGGGGGGGTGGTAACAAAAACATTCAGTACTTC.

Many counts were recorded for this clonotype. V usage is TRBV20-1 and J usage is TRBJ2-5; tentatively, D is TRBD1 (5 bases). Germline V CDR1 and CDR2: DFQATT, SNEGSKA (reference sequence). This CDR3 region has 14 residues. V was shortened by 0 bases and J by 5 bases, with 13 bases between the two germline ends. As DNA, the CDR3 is TGCAGTGCTAGAGATCGGGTGACAGTGGAGACCCAGTACTTC. As protein: CSARDRVTVETQYF.

This clonotype was observed many times. CDR3 sequence: CASSLLVAGARETQYF. DNA of the CDR3: TGTGCCAGCAGCTTATTAGTGGCGGGGGCAAGGGAGACCCAGTACTTC. The chain has TRBV7-2 and TRBJ2-5, with a weak D call TRBD2 (7 bases). Germline loops: CDR1 SGHTA, CDR2 FQGNSA. The CDR3 length is 16 residues. The V gene lost 2 bases and the J gene lost 5 bases, with 18 bases spanning the gap.

This clonotype was found many times. The CDR3 nucleotides read TGTGCCAGCCACCAAGACGAGGGGGCGAACTATGGCTACACCTTC. Translating gives CASHQDEGANYGYTF. This chain uses TRBV6-4 with TRBJ1-2, with 7 bases that match TRBD1. CDR3 size: 15 residues. Losses at the gene ends were 8 bases for V and 2 bases for J; bases not matched to a gene: 11. Germline CDR1 and CDR2: MRHNA and SNTAGT.

This clonotype was picked up many times. The chain joins TRBV7-3 to TRBJ2-5; the D call may be TRBD1 or TRBD2 (5 bases each). The V end lost 5 bases, the J end lost 5 bases, and 18 bases lay between the germline ends. The CDR3 contains 15 residues. The germline V gene encodes CDR1 SGHTA and CDR2 FQGTGA. CDR3 DNA sequence: TGTGCCAGCAGCCCTAATACTGATGGGGACGAGACCCAGTACTTC. Its translation is CASSPNTDGDETQYF.

This clonotype showed up many times. This rearrangement joins TRBV10-3 to TRBJ1-5, with D possibly TRBD1 on 5 matching bases. This CDR3 is built from 12 residues. The germline V gene encodes CDR1 ENHRY and CDR2 SYGVKD. V was pared by 4 bases and J by 6 bases, with 7 bases between. CDR3 region: CAISADTQPQHF. CDR3 nucleotides: TGTGCCATCAGTGCGGACACTCAGCCCCAGCATTTT.

This clonotype was seen at least ten times. This chain joins TRBV7-3 and TRBJ2-7, with D perhaps being TRBD1 or TRBD2 (5 bases each). V shed 6 bases and J shed 7 bases, with 16 bases lying between them. The CDR3 runs 13 residues. CDR1 SGHTA and CDR2 FQGTGA come from the germline V gene. Written as DNA, the CDR3 is TGTGCCAGCAGACCACTCTCGAGGGGTGAGCAGTACTTC. This encodes CASRPLSRGEQYF.

This clonotype was seen at least ten times. V and J are TRBV7-6 and TRBJ2-7; 7 bases are shared with TRBD2. The CDR3 totals 15 residues. Trimming removed 0 bases from V and 2 bases from J; junction bases left unmatched: 4. The germline V gene has CDR1 SGHVS and CDR2 FNYEAQ. The CDR3 DNA sequence: TGTGCCAGCAGCTTAGCGGCGGGAGAAACCTACGAGCAGTACTTC. As protein: CASSLAAGETYEQYF.

This clonotype was recorded at least ten times. The chain is built from TRBV20-1 and TRBJ2-5; the match to TRBD2 covers 11 bases. The CDR3 has 15 amino acids. Germline V gene data show CDR1 as DFQATT and CDR2 as SNEGSKA (reference sequence). J was trimmed by 1 base and V by 4 bases; bases with no gene match: 5. The CDR3 region is CSATGTSGFQETQYF. The CDR3 nucleotides read TGCAGTGCTACCGGGACTAGCGGCTTCCAAGAGACCCAGTACTTC.

This clonotype was detected many times. For the CDR3, the DNA is TGTGCCAGCGTCCAGCGGGACAGGGGCTCTCAAGATTTCTACGAGCAGTACTTC. Translated, it gives CASVQRDRGSQDFYEQYF. V gene TRBV5-6 combines with J gene TRBJ2-7; TRBD1 matches at 10 bases. The germline CDR1 and CDR2 sequences are SGHDT and YYEEEE. Trimming took 7 bases from V and 3 from J; bases not matched to a gene: 19. The CDR3 consists of 18 residues.

The table lists this clonotype with a few counts. J is TRBJ1-1 and V is TRBV10-1, with 9 bases matching TRBD1. Germline V gives CDR1 WNHNN, CDR2 SYGVQD (reference sequence). The CDR3 runs 17 residues. V shed 2 bases and J 5 bases; nucleotides not matched to a gene: 12. The chain's CDR3 is CASSEKTGGAGRTEAFF. For the CDR3, the DNA is TGCGCCAGCAGTGAGAAAACAGGGGGCGCGGGTCGGACTGAAGCTTTCTTT.

This clonotype was counted only a few times. V is TRBV6-4 and J is TRBJ2-1, with TRBD1 matching 11 bases. V lost 3 bases, J lost 6 bases, and 1 base stayed unmatched. The CDR3 runs 14 residues. Germline CDR1 is MRHNA and CDR2 is SNTAGT. Here the CDR3 reads CASSEGTGGNEQFF. The CDR3, as DNA: TGTGCCAGCAGTGAGGGGACAGGGGGCAATGAGCAGTTCTTC.

This clonotype was found many times. At one of its ends the junction is not consistent with the germline gene, which may arise from a read error. CDR3 in DNA: TGTGCCTGCAGCCCCGAAGGAGGGCTCTACGAGCAGTACTTC. Translated, it gives CACSPEGGLYEQYF. The chain couples TRBV6-1 to TRBJ2-7, with a weak D call TRBD2 (6 bases). CDR3 length: 14 residues. Germline CDR1 reads MNHNS; CDR2 reads SASEGT.

CDR3 sequence reads: CSGDSRGLNTEAFF. The CDR3 DNA follows: TGCAGTGGGGACTCGAGGGGTCTTAACACTGAAGCTTTCTTT. The chain recombines TRBV20-1 with TRBJ1-1, with D tentatively TRBD1 (5 bases). V was pared by 7 bases and J by 2 bases, with 17 bases between. Germline V gives CDR1 DFQATT, CDR2 SNEGSKA (reference sequence). The CDR3 totals 14 residues.

This clonotype came up many times. The chain links TRBV28 to TRBJ1-1, with a tentative D call TRBD1 (5 bases). V lost 7 bases, J lost 11 bases, and 23 bases lay in between. In germline, CDR1 is MDHEN, CDR2 SYDVKM. There are 14 residues in the CDR3. CDR3 DNA sequence: TGTGCCAGCACCACAAGTTCTATGGGGCTAAGGGCTTTCTTT. It codes for CASTTSSMGLRAFF. Drawing the rest from reference TRBV28 and TRBJ1-1, the complete variable domain is DVKVTQSSRYLVKRTGEKVFLECVQDMDHENMFWYRQDPGLGLRLIYFSYDVKMKEKGDIPEGYSVSREKKERFSLILESASTNQTSMYLCASTTSSMGLRAFFGQGTRLTVV.

A few counts support this clonotype. The gene calls are TRBV5-1 and TRBJ2-2; tentatively, D is TRBD1 (6 bases). This CDR3 has 16 residues. V was shortened by 4 bases and J by 5 bases, with 18 bases between the two germline ends. Germline V CDR1 and CDR2: SGHRS, YFSETQ. This CDR3 is CASSAWGRTPTGELFF. The CDR3 DNA follows: TGCGCCAGCAGCGCCTGGGGGCGGACGCCGACCGGGGAGCTGTTTTTT.

This clonotype was observed many times. This rearrangement joins TRBV5-5 to TRBJ2-7, with 10 bases matching TRBD2. Per germline, CDR1 SGHKS and CDR2 YYEKEE (reference sequence). After removal of 4 bases from V and 2 bases from J, the junction contained 6 bases not matched to a gene. CDR3 length equals 15 residues. The CDR3 loop is CASSPVSGGTYEQYF. As DNA, the CDR3 is TGTGCCAGCAGCCCCGTTAGCGGGGGGACCTACGAGCAGTACTTC. The whole variable domain, filled in from reference TRBV5-5 and TRBJ2-7, reads DAGVTQSPTHLIKTRGQQVTLRCSPISGHKSVSWYQQVLGQGPQFIFQYYEKEERGRGNFPDRFSARQFPNYSSELNVNALLLGDSALYLCASSPVSGGTYEQYFGPGTRLTVT.